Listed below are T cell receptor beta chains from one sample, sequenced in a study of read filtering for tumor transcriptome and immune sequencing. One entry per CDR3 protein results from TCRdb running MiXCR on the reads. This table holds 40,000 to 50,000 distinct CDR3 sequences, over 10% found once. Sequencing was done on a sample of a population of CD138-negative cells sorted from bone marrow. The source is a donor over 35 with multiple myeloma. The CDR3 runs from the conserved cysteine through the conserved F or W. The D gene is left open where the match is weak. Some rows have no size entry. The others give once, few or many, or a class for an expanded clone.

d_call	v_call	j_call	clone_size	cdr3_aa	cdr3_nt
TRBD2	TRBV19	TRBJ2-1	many	CASSGRGTYNVQFF	TGTGCCAGTAGTGGGAGGGGAACTTACAATGTGCAGTTCTTC
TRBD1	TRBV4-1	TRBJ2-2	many	CASSVDGTGAWNTGELFF	TGCGCCAGCAGTGTAGACGGGACAGGGGCATGGAACACCGGGGAGCTGTTTTTT
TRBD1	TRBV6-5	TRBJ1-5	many	CASRRTGRNQPQHF	TGTGCCAGCAGACGGACAGGCCGCAATCAGCCCCAGCATTTT
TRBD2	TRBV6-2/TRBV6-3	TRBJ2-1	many	CASSWGTSGGNEQFF	TGTGCCAGCAGTTGGGGGACTAGCGGGGGGAATGAGCAGTTCTTC
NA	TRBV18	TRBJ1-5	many	CASSPTGDLYSNQPQHF	TGTGCCAGCTCGCCTACCGGGGACCTCTATAGCAATCAGCCCCAGCATTTT
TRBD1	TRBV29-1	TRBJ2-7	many	CSVLGTGGGSGEQYF	TGCAGCGTCCTAGGGACAGGGGGCGGTTCCGGCGAGCAGTACTTC
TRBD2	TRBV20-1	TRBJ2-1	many	CSARDLGAGGSYNEQFF	TGCAGTGCTAGAGATCTCGGAGCGGGAGGGAGTTACAATGAGCAGTTCTTC
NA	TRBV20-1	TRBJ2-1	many	CSASVGGRDNEQFF	TGCAGTGCTAGCGTGGGTGGACGTGACAATGAGCAGTTCTTC
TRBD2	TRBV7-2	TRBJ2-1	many	CASSSDLYPGLALNYNEQFF	TGTGCCAGCAGCTCCGACCTCTACCCGGGACTAGCGTTAAACTACAATGAGCAGTTCTTC
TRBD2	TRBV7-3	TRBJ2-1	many	CASSLGLAGSLYNEQFF	TGTGCCAGCAGCTTAGGACTAGCGGGGAGCCTCTACAATGAGCAGTTCTTC
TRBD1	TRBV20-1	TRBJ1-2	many	CSARVAEGALPDYGYTF	TGCAGTGCTAGAGTCGCCGAGGGGGCCCTCCCGGACTATGGCTACACCTTC
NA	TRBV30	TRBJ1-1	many	CARNRQNTEAFF	TGTGCCCGGAACAGACAGAACACTGAAGCTTTCTTT
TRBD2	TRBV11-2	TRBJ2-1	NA	CASSLPWDPAGGPSYNEQFF	TGTGCCAGCAGCTTACCATGGGACCCAGCGGGAGGACCTTCCTACAATGAGCAGTTCTTC
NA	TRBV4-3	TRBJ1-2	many	CASSLGTRGDYGYTF	TGCGCCAGCAGCCTCGGGACGAGGGGTGACTATGGCTACACCTTC
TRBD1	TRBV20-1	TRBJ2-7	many	CSALIQWTGVFGEQYF	TGCAGTGCTCTTATCCAATGGACAGGGGTCTTCGGGGAGCAGTACTTC
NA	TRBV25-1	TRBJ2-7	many	CASSDRTSSYEQYF	TGTGCCAGCAGTGATCGGACGAGCTCCTACGAGCAGTACTTC
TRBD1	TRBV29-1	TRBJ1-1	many	CSGKGANTEAFF	TGCAGCGGTAAGGGGGCGAACACTGAAGCTTTCTTT
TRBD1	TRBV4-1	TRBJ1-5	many	CASSHDRQGGENQPQHF	TGCGCCAGCAGCCATGATCGGCAGGGGGGAGAGAATCAGCCCCAGCATTTT
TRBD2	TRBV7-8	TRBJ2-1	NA	CAGSRTSGSPNEQFF	TGTGCCGGCAGCCGCACTAGCGGGAGTCCCAATGAGCAGTTCTTC
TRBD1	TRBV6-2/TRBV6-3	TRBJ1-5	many	CASSYLGQGMEPQHF	TGTGCCAGCAGTTACTTGGGACAGGGGATGGAGCCCCAGCATTTT
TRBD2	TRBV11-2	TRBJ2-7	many	CASSLEGGGLPLEQYF	TGTGCCAGCAGCTTAGAGGGGGGAGGGCTCCCTCTCGAGCAGTACTTC
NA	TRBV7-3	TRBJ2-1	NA	CASSLTSNNEQSF	TGTGCCAGCAGCTTAACGAGTAATAATGAGCAGTCCTTC
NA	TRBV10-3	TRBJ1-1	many	CAISLQGDRTEAFF	TGTGCCATCAGCCTACAGGGAGATCGCACTGAAGCTTTCTTT
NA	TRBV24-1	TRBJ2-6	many	CATSAPGAGANVLTF	TGTGCCACCAGTGCCCCGGGGGCAGGGGCCAACGTCCTGACTTTC
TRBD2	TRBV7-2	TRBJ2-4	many	CASSKRGGLAKNIQYF	TGTGCCAGCAGCAAGCGGGGGGGCCTAGCCAAAAACATTCAGTACTTC
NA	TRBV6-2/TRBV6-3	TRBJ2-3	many	CASNILPTDTQYF	TGTGCCAGCAATATACTACCTACAGATACGCAGTATTTT
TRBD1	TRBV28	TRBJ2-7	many	CASSTSTGNGDEQYF	TGTGCCAGCAGTACCTCGACAGGGAACGGTGACGAGCAGTACTTC
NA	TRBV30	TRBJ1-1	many	CAWSPGTEAFF	TGTGCCTGGAGTCCCGGGACCGAAGCTTTCTTT
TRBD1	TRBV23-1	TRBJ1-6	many	CASSQSSYKTGSRRAYNSPLHF	TGCGCCAGCAGTCAATCGTCGTACAAGACAGGGAGTCGTCGCGCCTATAATTCACCCCTCCACTTT
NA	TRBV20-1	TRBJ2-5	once	CSARRLVETQYF	TGCAGTGCTAGACGACTGGTAGAGACCCAGTACTTC
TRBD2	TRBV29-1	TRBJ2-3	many	CSVRTSGTDTQYF	TGCAGCGTTCGGACTAGCGGAACAGATACGCAGTATTTT
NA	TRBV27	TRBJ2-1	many	CASMRWAADSNEQFF	TGTGCCAGCATGAGGTGGGCGGCTGATTCCAATGAGCAGTTCTTC
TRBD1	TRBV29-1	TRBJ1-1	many	CSVDRGQGDEAFF	TGCAGCGTTGATAGGGGGCAGGGGGATGAAGCTTTCTTT
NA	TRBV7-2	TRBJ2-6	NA	CVTGQTSGANVLTF	TGTGTCACCGGGCAGACCTCTGGGGCCAACGTCCTGACTTTC
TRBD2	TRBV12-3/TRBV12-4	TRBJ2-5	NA	CASRGTRQGTQYF	TGTGCCAGCAGGGGGACTAGGCAAGGGACCCAGTACTTC
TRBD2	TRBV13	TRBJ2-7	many	CASSTMSGGAGGSGFLF	TGTGCCAGCAGCACTATGTCCGGCGGAGCGGGAGGCTCGGGATTTCTCTTC
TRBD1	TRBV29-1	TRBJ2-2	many	CSTTGTGNTGELFF	TGCAGCACCACCGGGACAGGGAACACCGGGGAGCTGTTTTTT
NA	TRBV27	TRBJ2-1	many	CASSFTGNEQFF	TGTGCCAGCAGTTTTACAGGGAATGAGCAGTTCTTC
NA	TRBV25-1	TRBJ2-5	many	CASSDPRTNFQQETQYF	TGTGCCAGCAGTGACCCTCGGACAAATTTTCAGCAAGAGACCCAGTACTTC
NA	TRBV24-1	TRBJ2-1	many	CATSDAGYEQFF	TGTGCCACCAGTGATGCTGGATATGAGCAGTTCTTC
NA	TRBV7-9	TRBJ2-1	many	CASSPLETIEHNGQFF	TGTGCCAGCAGCCCCCTGGAGACAATCGAACACAATGGGCAGTTCTTC
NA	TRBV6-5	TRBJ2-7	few	CASSSPLNEQYF	TGTGCCAGCAGTAGCCCCTTGAACGAGCAGTACTTC
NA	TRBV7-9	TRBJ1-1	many	CASSLDQGNTEAFF	TGTGCCAGCAGCTTAGATCAAGGTAACACTGAAGCTTTCTTT
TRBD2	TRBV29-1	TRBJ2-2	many	CINGGPGGTGELFF	TGCATCAATGGAGGGCCCGGGGGGACCGGGGAGCTGTTTTTT
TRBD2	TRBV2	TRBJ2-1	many	CASSRGTVAGVNNEQFF	TGTGCCAGCTCGAGGGGTACGGTAGCGGGAGTTAACAATGAGCAGTTCTTC
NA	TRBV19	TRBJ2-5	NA	CASSITRAETQYF	TGTGCCAGTAGTATTACCAGGGCAGAGACCCAGTACTTC
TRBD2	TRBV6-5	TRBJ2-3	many	CASSLGSGRADTQYF	TGTGCCAGCAGTTTAGGTAGCGGGAGGGCAGATACGCAGTATTTT
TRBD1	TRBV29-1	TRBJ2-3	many	CSVNPQQGITDTQYF	TGCAGCGTTAATCCCCAACAGGGGATCACAGATACGCAGTATTTT
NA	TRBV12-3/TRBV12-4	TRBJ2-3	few	CAGGTNTDTQYF	TGTGCCGGCGGCACCAACACAGATACGCAGTATTTT
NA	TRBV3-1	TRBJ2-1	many	CASSRLSYNEQFF	TGTGCCAGCAGTAGACTTTCCTACAATGAGCAGTTCTTC
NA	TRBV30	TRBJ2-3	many	CAWSVDSSTDTQYF	TGTGCCTGGAGTGTAGACAGCTCCACAGATACGCAGTATTTT
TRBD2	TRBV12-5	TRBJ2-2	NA	CASALLAGSAGELFF	TGTGCTAGTGCCCTTCTAGCGGGATCAGCCGGGGAGCTGTTCTTT
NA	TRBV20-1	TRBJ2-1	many	CSADPGRTNEQFF	TGCAGTGCAGACCCCGGCCGAACTAATGAGCAGTTCTTC
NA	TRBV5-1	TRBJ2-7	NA	CASSLGGGQVNEQYF	TGCGCCAGCAGCTTGGGGGGGGGACAGGTCAACGAGCAGTACTTC
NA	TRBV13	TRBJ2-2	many	CASEGAEAETPAGELFF	TGTGCCAGTGAAGGCGCGGAAGCGGAGACCCCCGCCGGGGAGCTGTTTTTT
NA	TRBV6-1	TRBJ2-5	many	CASRSDGETQYF	TGTGCCAGCAGATCAGACGGCGAGACCCAGTACTTC
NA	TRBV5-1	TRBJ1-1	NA	CASRGGIDGTEAFF	TGCGCCAGCAGAGGGGGAATCGATGGCACTGAAGCTTTCTTT